The 26 T cell receptor beta chains given below trace back to one sample, sequenced in a study of prognosis after radiotherapy for stage I lung cancer. Genomic DNA was the source, and TCR beta CDR3 was amplified from it by two-round multiplex PCR. Gene-specific primers for each TRBV and TRBJ gene drove first-round PCR. TCRdb redid the calling of the multiplex PCR reads with MiXCR, one entry per CDR3 protein. The sample shows 15,000 or so distinct CDR3 sequences, roughly 30% of them seen only once. Sequenced here: PBMCs, sampled before or after stereotactic body radiation therapy (not recorded which). The receptors were sampled from a donor of 50 years or more with non-small cell lung cancer.

In its sample, this clonotype was seen many times. The V gene is TRBV15, the J gene TRBJ1-1; D remains unclear. Germline CDR1 LNHNV, CDR2 YYDKDF (reference sequence). Trimming shortened V by 1 base and J by 2 bases, and 2 bases separated the two germline ends. The CDR3 sequence is 12 residues long. CDR3 DNA: TGTGCCACCAGCAGAGTTAACACTGAAGCTTTCTTT. It yields the protein CATSRVNTEAFF. Drawing the rest from reference TRBV15 and TRBJ1-1, the complete variable domain is DAMVIQNPRYQVTQFGKPVTLSCSQTLNHNVMYWYQQKSSQAPKLLFHYYDKDFNNEADTPDNFQSRRPNTSFCFLDIRSPGLGDTAMYLCATSRVNTEAFFGQGTRLTVV.

This clonotype was seen many times. The rearrangement joins TRBV18 to TRBJ2-7, with D possibly being TRBD2 (5 bases). The CDR3 spans 16 residues. The germline CDR1 and CDR2 sequences are KGHSH and LQKENI. V was pared by 6 bases and J by 5 bases, with 23 bases between. In nucleotides, the CDR3 is TGTGCCAGCTCTGAAACGTCCGGGATCAGCCGTCACGAGCAGTACTTC. Residues: CASSETSGISRHEQYF.

This clonotype appeared a single time. A read error is possible here, since a much larger clone lies one base away. The CDR3 here is CASIRDTGVVTEAFF. The CDR3 DNA follows: TGTGCCAGCATCCGAGACACCGGAGTCGTCACTGAAGCTTTCTTT. The chain employs TRBV6-2 or TRBV6-3 and TRBJ1-1; D is unclear. CDR1 and CDR2 from the germline V gene are MNHEY and SVGEGT. The CDR3 extends over 15 amino acids. The ends were cut back, 7 bases at V and 4 bases at J, with 19 bases in the middle.

This clonotype has ten or more counts. This sequence joins TRBV30 and TRBJ2-1; 9 bases match TRBD2. Germline V lookup: CDR1 GTSNPN, CDR2 SVGIG (reference sequence). The CDR3 contains 13 residues. V shed 3 bases, J shed 4 bases, and the junction held 1 base outside the gene matches. The CDR3 loop is CAWRTSGYNEQFF. CDR3 nucleotides: TGTGCCTGGAGGACTAGCGGTTACAATGAGCAGTTCTTC.

The chain carries TRBV20-1 and TRBJ2-5; D gene uncertain. The CDR3 runs 14 residues. Trimming took off 7 bases at V and 7 bases at J, with 22 bases between the two ends. Germline CDR1 is DFQATT and CDR2 is SNEGSKA (reference sequence). The CDR3 spells CSDTLALDQRTQYF. The DNA of the CDR3 is TGCAGTGATACACTCGCTCTAGACCAACGGACCCAGTACTTC.

This clonotype has at least ten counts. The chain couples TRBV6-1 to TRBJ1-1, with 8 bases aligning to TRBD1. The CDR3 covers 13 residues. Germline V lookup: CDR1 MNHNS, CDR2 SASEGT. Trimming at V came to 5 bases and at J to 4 bases, leaving 3 bases not matched to a gene. CDR3 sequence reads: CASSKTGVTEAFF. Written as DNA, the CDR3 is TGTGCCAGCAGTAAGACAGGGGTCACTGAAGCTTTCTTT.

The V call is TRBV5-1, the J call TRBJ1-5; no definite D call. The germline V gene has CDR1 SGHRS and CDR2 YFSETQ. This CDR3 region has 13 residues. The V and J ends lost 3 bases and 5 bases respectively, with 9 bases between them. This chain's CDR3 is CASSSDFDQPQHF. CDR3 nucleotides: TGCGCCAGCAGCTCGGACTTTGATCAGCCCCAGCATTTT.

This clonotype appeared many times. The CDR3 nucleotides read TGCGCCAGCAGCTTGGTGGCTGGTGGCCATCAGCCCCAGCATTTT. The encoded protein is CASSLVAGGHQPQHF. The chain combines TRBV5-1 with TRBJ1-5; D unclear. Trimming pared 0 bases from V and 5 bases from J, leaving 12 bases between. Germline V gene sequence: CDR1 SGHRS, CDR2 YFSETQ. This CDR3 region has 15 residues.

In this sample, this clonotype is medium-sized. The CDR3 DNA sequence: TGCGCCAGCAGCTCACCGGGACTAGCGGGATTGCGCTCCTACGAGCAGTACTTC. Its protein product is CASSSPGLAGLRSYEQYF. The chain uses TRBV5-1 and TRBJ2-7, with 13 bases identical to TRBD2. The CDR3 runs 18 residues. J was trimmed by 0 bases and V by 3 bases; bases with no gene match: 9. CDR1 SGHRS and CDR2 YFSETQ come from the germline V gene. The entire variable domain, with the rest obtained from reference TRBV5-1 and TRBJ2-7, is as follows: KAGVTQTPRYLIKTRGQQVTLSCSPISGHRSVSWYQQTPGQGLQFLFEYFSETQRNKGNFPGRFSGRQFSNSRSEMNVSTLELGDSALYLCASSSPGLAGLRSYEQYFGPGTRLTVT.

The CDR3 sequence is CSARDFRGRNTMELFF. In DNA, the CDR3 is TGCAGTGCTAGAGATTTCCGCGGGAGAAACACCATGGAGCTGTTTTTT. The V and J genes are TRBV20-1 and TRBJ2-2; 7 nucleotides line up with TRBD2. Germline trimming cut 0 bases from V and 10 bases from J; bases unmatched to any gene: 14. The CDR3 consists of 16 residues. The germline V gene has CDR1 DFQATT and CDR2 SNEGSKA (reference sequence).

With regard to this clonotype: A far larger clone is one base from this, pointing to a likely read error. The chain is built from TRBV6-5 and TRBJ2-1, with D tentatively TRBD1 or TRBD2 (6 bases each). Germline V gives CDR1 MNHEY, CDR2 SVGAGI. The CDR3 is 15 residues long. CDR3 protein: CASSRGTSIYNEQLF. CDR3 DNA sequence: TGTGCCAGCAGTAGGGGGACTTCTATTTACAATGAGCAGTTGTTC.

This clonotype came up many times. This chain connects TRBV6-1 to TRBJ2-1; D is tentatively TRBD1 or TRBD2 (6 bases each). Germline CDR1 is MNHNS and CDR2 is SASEGT. The CDR3 sequence is 14 residues long. V gave up 6 bases and J gave up 6 bases, with 15 bases separating them. This CDR3 reads CASRVPKGGNEQFF. The CDR3 DNA follows: TGTGCCAGCAGAGTCCCGAAGGGGGGCAATGAGCAGTTCTTC.

The chain links TRBV6-4 to TRBJ2-1; weak D call: TRBD2 (6 bases). V shed 4 bases and J shed 6 bases, with 16 bases lying between them. From germline, CDR1 is MRHNA and CDR2 SNTAGT. The CDR3 runs to 15 residues. The CDR3 spells CASSVAADTCNEQFF. CDR3 in DNA: TGTGCCAGCAGTGTAGCGGCAGACACCTGCAATGAGCAGTTCTTC.

This clonotype came up many times. The chain joins TRBV7-8 to TRBJ2-5, with TRBD1 as a possible D gene (5 bases). Germline CDR1 reads SGHVS; CDR2 reads FQNEAQ. V was cut by 5 bases and J by 1 base, with 14 bases left in between. The CDR3 totals 15 residues. The CDR3 sequence is CASSPPWGIQETQYF. CDR3 nucleotide sequence: TGTGCCAGCAGCCCGCCGTGGGGCATCCAAGAGACCCAGTACTTC.

There are many counts of this clonotype. The chain carries TRBV28 and TRBJ2-3; D is unclear. This CDR3 has 15 amino acids. V was pared by 6 bases and J by 0 bases, with 13 bases between. The germline CDR1 and CDR2 sequences are MDHEN and SYDVKM. The chain's CDR3 is CASSREAVSTDTQYF. CDR3 nucleotide sequence: TGTGCCAGCAGCCGAGAGGCGGTTAGCACAGATACGCAGTATTTT.

This clonotype occurred many times. V is TRBV29-1 and J is TRBJ2-7; no definite D call. Germline CDR1 reads SQVTM; CDR2 reads ANQGSEA. The CDR3 is 13 amino acids. The V and J ends lost 1 base and 2 bases respectively, with 9 bases between them. CDR3 protein: CSVEGALTYEQYF. CDR3 bases: TGCAGCGTTGAAGGGGCACTTACCTACGAGCAGTACTTC.

This clonotype showed up just once. At one of its ends the junction is not consistent with the germline gene, which may arise from a read error. The chain has TRBV20-1 and TRBJ1-2; D remains ambiguous. Germline V CDR1 and CDR2: DFQATT, SNEGSKA (reference sequence). The CDR3 contains 14 residues. This chain's CDR3 is CSAPSAVREYGYTF. Written as DNA, the CDR3 is TGCAGTGCACCTTCAGCAGTCCGGGAATATGGCTACACGTTC.

For this clonotype: The junction and the germline gene differ at one end; a read error may be behind it. The chain couples TRBV11-2 to TRBJ1-6, with TRBD1 matching over 7 bases. Germline loops: CDR1 SGHAT, CDR2 FQNNGV. This CDR3 region has 14 residues. The CDR3 DNA follows: TGTGCCAGCAGCACCGGGACAGAAAATTCACCCCTCCACTTC. Translating it yields CASSTGTENSPLHF.

Regarding this clonotype: A far larger clone is just one base off, so this is likely a read error. This rearrangement joins TRBV6-8 to TRBJ2-7, with D uncertain. Germline CDR1 MNHGY, CDR2 SAAAGT. The CDR3 is 16 residues long. This CDR3 is CASSPSSDMTYYDQYF. The CDR3 coding sequence is TGTGCCAGCAGTCCATCCTCTGATATGACCTACTACGATCAGTACTTC.

This clonotype was counted many times. The J gene is TRBJ1-2, the V gene TRBV14; D call uncertain. CDR1 and CDR2 (germline): SGHDN, FVKESK. V was cut by 1 base and J by 4 bases, with 10 bases left in between. CDR3 length equals 14 residues. This CDR3 is CASSQAGAGYGYTF. The CDR3 nucleotides are TGTGCCAGCAGCCAAGCGGGCGCAGGCTATGGCTACACCTTC.

Worth noting for this clonotype: A much larger clonotype is one base distant, so this may be a read error. The V call is TRBV6-1, the J call TRBJ2-5, with TRBD2 matching over 7 bases. V trimming: 8 bases; J trimming: 6 bases; junction bases outside the gene matches: 6. The CDR3 covers 12 residues. Germline-derived CDR1 and CDR2 are MNHNS and SASEGT. CDR3 amino acids: CASHGGVKTQYF. CDR3 DNA sequence: TGTGCCAGCCATGGGGGGGTGAAGACCCAGTACTTC.

The CDR3 sequence is CASSEAGGRVADTQYF. The CDR3 bases are TGTGCCAGCAGTGAAGCCGGCGGTAGAGTCGCAGATACGCAGTATTTT. The gene calls are TRBV6-1 and TRBJ2-3, with D unclear. V was shortened by 0 bases and J by 4 bases, with 14 bases between the two germline ends. The CDR3 is 16 amino acids. Per the germline V gene, CDR1 is MNHNS and CDR2 is SASEGT.

This clonotype was seen many times. The chain uses TRBV3-2 and TRBJ2-4; the table's D call, TRBD2, has no DNA check behind it. TRBV3-2 is tagged as a pseudogene. This CDR3 spans 21 amino acids. CDR3 protein: CASSQDRGRKLAGGPCNIQYF. The DNA for the CDR3 is TGTGCCAGCAGCCAAGATCGTGGTAGAAAACTAGCGGGAGGGCCTTGTAACATTCAGTACTTC.

This clonotype was seen once. The rearrangement uses TRBV6-4 and TRBJ2-3, with D possibly being TRBD1 or TRBD2 (5 bases each). The CDR3 is 14 residues long. Germline lookup yields CDR1 MRHNA and CDR2 SNTAGT. V was trimmed by 6 bases and J by 8 bases, leaving 18 bases between them. The CDR3 DNA reads TGTGCCAGCAGAACGGGGCCGAGGGGAGTTACGCAGTATTTT. It translates to CASRTGPRGVTQYF.

This clonotype was seen many times. The chain recombines TRBV19 with TRBJ1-6; weak D call: TRBD1 (5 bases). V lost 6 bases, J lost 5 bases, and 14 bases lay in between. Germline lookup yields CDR1 LNHDA and CDR2 SQIVND (reference sequence). This CDR3 spans 15 amino acids. The CDR3 sequence is CASRSAGRDNSPLHF. The CDR3, as DNA: TGTGCCAGTAGATCAGCAGGGAGAGATAATTCACCCCTCCACTTT.

Comment on this clonotype: This is likely an artifact of a read error, given a far larger clone one base away. The rearrangement joins TRBV12-3 or TRBV12-4 to TRBJ2-7; a possible D gene is TRBD1 (6 bases). Trimming shortened V by 3 bases and J by 7 bases, and 19 bases separated the two germline ends. CDR3 length: 15 amino acids. CDR3 bases: TGTGCCAGCAGTTTGTCAGACAGGTTATACAATGAGCAGTACTTC. Amino acids: CASSLSDRLYNEQYF.